This T cell receptor beta chain emerged from a study of response to subunit inactivated influenza vaccine. Study results and caveats: The study's authors posited that every seasonal influenza vaccination enlists few new T cells.

Using its own MiXCR run on the RT-PCR reads, TCRdb lists one record per CDR3 protein. The table includes 500,000 to 600,000 distinct CDR3 sequences, 12% to 15% detected once. Trimming took 5 bases from V and 5 from J; bases not matched to a gene: 19. The CDR3 is 20 amino acids. The germline CDR1 and CDR2 sequences are MDHEN and SYDVKM. This clonotype showed up just a few times. As yet, its antigen is unknown. The chain couples TRBV28 to TRBJ2-1; the match to TRBD2 covers 12 bases. The material was PBMCs from blood, obtained 12 days after vaccination. The receptor was derived from a man aged 45-65 years who received an inactivated influenza vaccine. For the CDR3, the DNA is TGTGCCAGCAGTCCCGCCTTGAGACATCCGGGACTAGCGGGCAACAATGAGCAGTTCTTC. Translation gives CASSPALRHPGLAGNNEQFF.